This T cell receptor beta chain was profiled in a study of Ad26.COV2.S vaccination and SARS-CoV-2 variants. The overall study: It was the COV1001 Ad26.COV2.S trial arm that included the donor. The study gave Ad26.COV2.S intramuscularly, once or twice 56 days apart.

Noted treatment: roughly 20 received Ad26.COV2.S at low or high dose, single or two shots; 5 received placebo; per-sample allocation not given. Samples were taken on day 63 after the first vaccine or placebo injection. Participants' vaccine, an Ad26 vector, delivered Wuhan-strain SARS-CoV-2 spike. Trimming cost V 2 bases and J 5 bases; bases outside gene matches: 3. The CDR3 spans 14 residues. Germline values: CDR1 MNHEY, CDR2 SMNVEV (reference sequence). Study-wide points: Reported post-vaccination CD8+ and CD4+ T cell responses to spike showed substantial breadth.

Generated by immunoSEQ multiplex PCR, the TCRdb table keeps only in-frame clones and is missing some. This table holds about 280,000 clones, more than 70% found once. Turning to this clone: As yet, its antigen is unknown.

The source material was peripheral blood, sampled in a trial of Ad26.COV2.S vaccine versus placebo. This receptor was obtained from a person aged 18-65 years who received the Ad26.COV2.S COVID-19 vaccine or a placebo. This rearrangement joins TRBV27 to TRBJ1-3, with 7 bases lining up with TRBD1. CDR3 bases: TGTGCCAGCAGTTTAGGGACAGAACGAAACACCATATATTTT. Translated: CASSLGTERNTIYF.